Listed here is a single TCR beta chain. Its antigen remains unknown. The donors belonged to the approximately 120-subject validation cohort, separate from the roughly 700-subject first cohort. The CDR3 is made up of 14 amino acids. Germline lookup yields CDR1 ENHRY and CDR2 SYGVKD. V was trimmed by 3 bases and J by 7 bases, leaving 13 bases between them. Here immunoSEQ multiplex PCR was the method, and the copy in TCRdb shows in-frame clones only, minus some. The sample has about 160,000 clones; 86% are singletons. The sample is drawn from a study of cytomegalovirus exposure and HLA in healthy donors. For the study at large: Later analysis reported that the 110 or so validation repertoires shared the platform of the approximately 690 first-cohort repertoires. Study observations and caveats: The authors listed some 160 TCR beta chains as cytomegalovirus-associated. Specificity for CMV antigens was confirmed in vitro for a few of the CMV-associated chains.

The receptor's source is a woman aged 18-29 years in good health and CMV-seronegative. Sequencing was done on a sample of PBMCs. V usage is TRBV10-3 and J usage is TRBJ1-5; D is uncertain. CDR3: CAISEESTFQPQHF. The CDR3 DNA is TGTGCCATCAGTGAAGAATCGACATTCCAGCCCCAGCATTTT.